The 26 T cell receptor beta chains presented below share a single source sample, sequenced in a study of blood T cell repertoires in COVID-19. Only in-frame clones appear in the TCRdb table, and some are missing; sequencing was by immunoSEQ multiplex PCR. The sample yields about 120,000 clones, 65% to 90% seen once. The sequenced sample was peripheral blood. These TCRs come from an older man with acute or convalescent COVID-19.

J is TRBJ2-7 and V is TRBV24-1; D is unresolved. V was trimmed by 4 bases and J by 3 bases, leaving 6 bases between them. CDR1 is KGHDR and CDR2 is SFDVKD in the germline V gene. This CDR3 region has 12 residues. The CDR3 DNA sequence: TGTGCCACCAGTGAAAACGGCTACGAGCAGTACTTC. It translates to CATSENGYEQYF.

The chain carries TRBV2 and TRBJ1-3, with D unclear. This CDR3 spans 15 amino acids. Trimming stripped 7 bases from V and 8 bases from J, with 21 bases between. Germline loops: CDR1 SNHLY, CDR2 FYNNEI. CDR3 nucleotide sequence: TGTGCCAGCATGACCCCGCGGGTGGCGGGCGACACCATATATTTT. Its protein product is CASMTPRVAGDTIYF.

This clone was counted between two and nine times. CDR3 DNA sequence: TGTGCCAGCAGCCTAAGGGGCTCTGGGACAGCTAACTATGGCTACACCTTC. This codes for CASSLRGSGTANYGYTF. The chain is built from TRBV7-8 and TRBJ1-2; 7 bases fit TRBD1. After removal of 5 bases from V and 0 bases from J, the junction contained 12 bases not matched to a gene. Germline CDR1 reads SGHVS; CDR2 reads FQNEAQ. This CDR3 has 17 amino acids.

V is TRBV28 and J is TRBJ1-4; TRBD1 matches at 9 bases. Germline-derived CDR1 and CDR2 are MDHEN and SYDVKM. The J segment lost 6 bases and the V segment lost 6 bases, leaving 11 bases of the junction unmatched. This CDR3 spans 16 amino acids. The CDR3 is CASSPAGGQGHEKLFF. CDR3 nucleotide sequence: TGTGCCAGCAGCCCCGCCGGGGGACAGGGTCATGAAAAACTGTTTTTT.

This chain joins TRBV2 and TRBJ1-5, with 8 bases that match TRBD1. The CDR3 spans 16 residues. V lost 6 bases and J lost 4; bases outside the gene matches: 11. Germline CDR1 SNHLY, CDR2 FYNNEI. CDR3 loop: CASRPMTGVENQPQHF. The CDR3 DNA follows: TGTGCCAGCAGGCCGATGACAGGGGTCGAAAATCAGCCCCAGCATTTT.

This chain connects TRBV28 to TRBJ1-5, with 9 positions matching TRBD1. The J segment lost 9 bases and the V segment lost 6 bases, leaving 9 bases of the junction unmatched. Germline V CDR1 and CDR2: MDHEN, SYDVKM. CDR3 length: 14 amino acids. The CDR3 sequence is CASRDGQGLLPQHF. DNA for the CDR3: TGTGCCAGCAGGGACGGACAGGGGTTATTGCCCCAGCATTTT.

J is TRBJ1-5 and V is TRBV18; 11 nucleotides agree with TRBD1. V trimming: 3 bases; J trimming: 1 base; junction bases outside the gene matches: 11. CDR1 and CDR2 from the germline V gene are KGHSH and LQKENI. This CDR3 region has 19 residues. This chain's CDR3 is CASSPPPRTGGVSNQPQHF. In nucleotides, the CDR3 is TGTGCCAGCTCACCGCCACCGAGGACAGGGGGCGTGAGCAATCAGCCCCAGCATTTT.

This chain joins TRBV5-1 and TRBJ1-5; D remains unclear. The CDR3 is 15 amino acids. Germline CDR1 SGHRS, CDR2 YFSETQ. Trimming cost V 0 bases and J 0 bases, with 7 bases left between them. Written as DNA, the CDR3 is TGCGCCAGCAGCTTGGACGCCTATAGCAATCAGCCCCAGCATTTT. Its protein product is CASSLDAYSNQPQHF.

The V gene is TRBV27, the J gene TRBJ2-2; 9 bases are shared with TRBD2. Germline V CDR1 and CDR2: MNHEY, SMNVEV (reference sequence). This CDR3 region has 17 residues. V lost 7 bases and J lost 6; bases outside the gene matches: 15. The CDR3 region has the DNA TGTGCCAGCACCTTGGCGCCGGGACTAGCCTATCCCGGGGAGCTGTTTTTT. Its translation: CASTLAPGLAYPGELFF.

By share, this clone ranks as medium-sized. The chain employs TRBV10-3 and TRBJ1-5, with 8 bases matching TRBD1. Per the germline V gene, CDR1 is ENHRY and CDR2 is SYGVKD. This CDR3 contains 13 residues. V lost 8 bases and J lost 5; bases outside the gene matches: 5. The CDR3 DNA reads TGTGCCATCTCAGGGGGCTTCGATCAGCCCCAGCATTTT. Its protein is CAISGGFDQPQHF.

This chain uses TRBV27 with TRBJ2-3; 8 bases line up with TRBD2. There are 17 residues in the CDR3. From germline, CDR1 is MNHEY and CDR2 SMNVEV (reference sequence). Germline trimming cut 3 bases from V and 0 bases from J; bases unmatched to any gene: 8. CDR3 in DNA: TGTGCCAGCAGTTTGTGGTGGCGGGGGGTTAGCACAGATACGCAGTATTTT. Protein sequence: CASSLWWRGVSTDTQYF.

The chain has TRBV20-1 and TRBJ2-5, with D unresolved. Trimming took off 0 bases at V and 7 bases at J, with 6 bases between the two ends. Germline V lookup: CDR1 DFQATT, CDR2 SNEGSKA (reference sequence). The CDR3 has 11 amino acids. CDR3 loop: CSARDHPTQYF. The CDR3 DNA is TGCAGTGCTAGAGATCATCCGACCCAGTACTTC.

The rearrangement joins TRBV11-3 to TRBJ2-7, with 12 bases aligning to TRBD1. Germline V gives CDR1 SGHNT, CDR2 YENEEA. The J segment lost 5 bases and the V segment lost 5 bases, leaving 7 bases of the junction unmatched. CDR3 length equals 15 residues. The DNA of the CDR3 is TGTGCCAGCAGCACGGGACAGGGGGCCGTCCACGAGCAGTACTTC. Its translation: CASSTGQGAVHEQYF.

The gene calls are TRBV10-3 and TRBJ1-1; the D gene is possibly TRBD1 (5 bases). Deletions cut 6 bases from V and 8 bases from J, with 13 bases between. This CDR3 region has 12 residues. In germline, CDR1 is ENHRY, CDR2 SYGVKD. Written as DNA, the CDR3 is TGTGCCATCAGCGGCGGTAACAGGGAAGCTTTCTTT. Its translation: CAISGGNREAFF.

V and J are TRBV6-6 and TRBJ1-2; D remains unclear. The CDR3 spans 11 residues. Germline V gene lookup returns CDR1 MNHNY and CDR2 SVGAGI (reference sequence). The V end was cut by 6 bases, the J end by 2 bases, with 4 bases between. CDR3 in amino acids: CASSGNYGYTF. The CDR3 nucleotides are TGTGCCAGCAGCGGGAACTATGGCTACACCTTC.

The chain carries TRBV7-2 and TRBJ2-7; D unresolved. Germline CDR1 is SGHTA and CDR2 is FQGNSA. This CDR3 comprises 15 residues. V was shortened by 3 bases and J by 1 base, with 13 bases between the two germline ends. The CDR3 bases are TGTGCCAGCAGCTTGTTCGGGTTTCAATCCTACGAGCAGTACTTC. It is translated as CASSLFGFQSYEQYF.

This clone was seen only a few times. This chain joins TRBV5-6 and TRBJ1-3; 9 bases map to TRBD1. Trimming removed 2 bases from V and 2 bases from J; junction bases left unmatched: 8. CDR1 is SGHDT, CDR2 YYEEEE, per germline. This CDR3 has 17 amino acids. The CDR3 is CASSFRTGANPGNTIYF. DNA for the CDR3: TGTGCCAGCAGCTTTCGGACAGGGGCCAACCCTGGAAACACCATATATTTT.

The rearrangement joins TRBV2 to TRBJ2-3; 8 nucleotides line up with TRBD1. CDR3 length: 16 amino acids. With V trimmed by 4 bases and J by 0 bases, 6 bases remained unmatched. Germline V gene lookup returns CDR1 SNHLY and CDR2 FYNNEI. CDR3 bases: TGTGCCAGCAGTGTAAGAGACAGGGGTAGCACAGATACGCAGTATTTT. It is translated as CASSVRDRGSTDTQYF.

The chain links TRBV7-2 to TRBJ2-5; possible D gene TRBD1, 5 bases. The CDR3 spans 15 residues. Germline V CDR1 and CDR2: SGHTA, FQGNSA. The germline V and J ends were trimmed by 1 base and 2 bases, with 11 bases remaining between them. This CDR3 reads CASSLVGRVQETQYF. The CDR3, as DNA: TGTGCCAGCAGCTTAGTCGGCAGGGTTCAAGAGACCCAGTACTTC.

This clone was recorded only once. The CDR3 DNA is TGTGCCAGCCTACCTCTAGTATCTAACTATGGCTACACCTTC. Translating gives CASLPLVSNYGYTF. This chain joins TRBV5-6 and TRBJ1-2, with D hard to call. The germline CDR1 and CDR2 sequences are SGHDT and YYEEEE. V dropped 7 bases and J dropped 0 bases, with 13 bases sitting between them. The CDR3 consists of 14 residues.

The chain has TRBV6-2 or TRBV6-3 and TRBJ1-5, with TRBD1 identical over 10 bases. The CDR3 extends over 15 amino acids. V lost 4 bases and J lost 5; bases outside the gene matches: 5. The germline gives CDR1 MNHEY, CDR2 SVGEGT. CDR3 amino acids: CASSWGQGPHQPQHF. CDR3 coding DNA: TGTGCCAGCAGTTGGGGACAGGGGCCTCATCAGCCCCAGCATTTT.

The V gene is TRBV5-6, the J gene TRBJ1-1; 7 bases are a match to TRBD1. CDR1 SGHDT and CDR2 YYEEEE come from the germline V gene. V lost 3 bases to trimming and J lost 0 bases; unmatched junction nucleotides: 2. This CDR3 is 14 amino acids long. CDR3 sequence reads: CASSYRGLNTEAFF. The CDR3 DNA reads TGTGCCAGCAGCTACAGGGGATTGAACACTGAAGCTTTCTTT. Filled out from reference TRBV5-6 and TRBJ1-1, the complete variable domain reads DAGVTQSPTHLIKTRGQQVTLRCSPKSGHDTVSWYQQALGQGPQFIFQYYEEEERQRGNFPDRFSGHQFPNYSSELNVNALLLGDSALYLCASSYRGLNTEAFFGQGTRLTVV.

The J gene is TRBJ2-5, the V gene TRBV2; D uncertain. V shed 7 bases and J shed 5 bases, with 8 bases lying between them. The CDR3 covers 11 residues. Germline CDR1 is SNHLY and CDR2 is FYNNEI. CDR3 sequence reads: CASTFQETQYF. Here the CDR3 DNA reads TGTGCCAGCACGTTCCAGGAGACCCAGTACTTC.

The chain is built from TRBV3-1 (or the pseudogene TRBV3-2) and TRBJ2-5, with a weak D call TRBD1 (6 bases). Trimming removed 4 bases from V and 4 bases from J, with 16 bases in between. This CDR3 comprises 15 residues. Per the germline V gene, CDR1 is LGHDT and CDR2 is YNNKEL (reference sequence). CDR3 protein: CASSLGPTGRETQYF. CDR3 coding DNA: TGTGCCAGCAGCCTCGGTCCTACAGGGCGAGAGACCCAGTACTTC.

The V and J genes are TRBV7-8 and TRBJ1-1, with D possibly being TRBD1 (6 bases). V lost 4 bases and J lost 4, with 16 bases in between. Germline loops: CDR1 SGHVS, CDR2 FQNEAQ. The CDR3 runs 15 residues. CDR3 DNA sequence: TGTGCCAGCAGCTATCTAGCCAGGGGCGTCACTGAAGCTTTCTTT. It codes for CASSYLARGVTEAFF.

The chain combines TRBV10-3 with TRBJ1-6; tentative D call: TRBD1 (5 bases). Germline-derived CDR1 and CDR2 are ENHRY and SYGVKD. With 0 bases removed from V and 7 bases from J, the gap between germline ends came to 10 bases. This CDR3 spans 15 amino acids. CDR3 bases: TGTGCCATCAGTGAGTCGGGGGACTCCAATTCACCCCTCCACTTT. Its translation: CAISESGDSNSPLHF.